This T cell receptor beta chain is from a study of T cells of healthy individuals. CDR3 length: 17 residues. Looked up from germline, CDR1 is MNHEY and CDR2 is SVGEGT. Unmatched junction bases numbered 9, after V lost 2 bases and J lost 2 bases. Via MiXCR, TCRdb re-called the 5' RACE reads, giving one row per CDR3 protein. The sample records about 63,000 distinct CDR3 sequences, 15% to 20% being singletons. The sequence came from a human donor in good health. V and J are TRBV6-2 or TRBV6-3 and TRBJ1-5; 7 nucleotides agree with TRBD1. The CDR3 reads CASSYDREKGGNQPQHF. CDR3 coding DNA: TGTGCCAGCAGTTACGACAGGGAGAAGGGAGGCAATCAGCCCCAGCATTTT.